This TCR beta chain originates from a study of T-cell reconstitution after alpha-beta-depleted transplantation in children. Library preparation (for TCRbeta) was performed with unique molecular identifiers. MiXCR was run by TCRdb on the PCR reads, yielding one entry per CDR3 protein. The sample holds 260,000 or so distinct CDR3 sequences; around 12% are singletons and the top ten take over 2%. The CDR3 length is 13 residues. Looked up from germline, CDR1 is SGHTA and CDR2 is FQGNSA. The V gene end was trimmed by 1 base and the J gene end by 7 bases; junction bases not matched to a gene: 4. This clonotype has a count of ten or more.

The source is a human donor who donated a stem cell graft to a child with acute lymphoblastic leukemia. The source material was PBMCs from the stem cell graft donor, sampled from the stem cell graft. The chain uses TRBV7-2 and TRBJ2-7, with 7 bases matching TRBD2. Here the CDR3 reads CASSLEGGYEQYF. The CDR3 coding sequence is TGTGCCAGCAGCTTAGAGGGAGGGTATGAGCAGTACTTC.